The present T cell receptor beta chain was sequenced within a study of CD8 T cells in Susac syndrome. Per the germline V gene, CDR1 is SEHNR and CDR2 is FQNEAQ (reference sequence). The CDR3 totals 16 residues. V was clipped by 5 bases and J by 5 bases; unmatched bases: 11. The RNA, roughly 0.45 to 1 ug, was put through reverse transcription using random hexamers. TCRdb re-derived calls from the immunoSEQ multiplex PCR reads in MiXCR, one entry per CDR3 protein. The table includes some 200,000 distinct CDR3 sequences, over 90% detected once. The origin of this receptor is a human donor with Susac syndrome. Source material: CD8+ T cells from PBMCs. This chain uses TRBV7-9 with TRBJ2-1, with 8 bases aligning to TRBD2. The CDR3 region is CASSTQGGTRNNEQFF. DNA for the CDR3: TGTGCCAGCAGCACCCAAGGCGGGACTAGGAACAATGAGCAGTTCTTC.